The T cell receptor (beta chain) under discussion was sequenced for a study of T-cell reconstitution after alpha-beta-depleted transplantation in children. Study-wide results and limits: A year had passed since transplant, and T-cell counts and diversity by then came mostly from newly produced T cells.

This clonotype was found many times. Its antigen remains unidentified. The library targeted TCRbeta and was prepared with unique molecular identifiers. Each CDR3 protein is one row after TCRdb ran MiXCR on the PCR reads. In the table there are about 420,000 distinct CDR3 sequences, around 15% of which are singletons. V gave up 0 bases and J gave up 8 bases; unmatched junction bases: 9. From germline, CDR1 is LGHNA and CDR2 YSLEER. The length of the CDR3 is 16 residues. This clonotype originated in a boy under two years old who had a stem cell transplant for Wiskott-Aldrich syndrome, so the T cells may come from the graft donor. The chain has TRBV4-3 and TRBJ2-1; 8 nucleotides agree with TRBD2. Source: PBMCs, mostly from graft donor cells, taken 360 days after TCRalphabeta/CD19-depleted stem cell transplant. The CDR3 here is CASSQESAGDAYEQFF. CDR3 sequence (DNA): TGCGCCAGCAGCCAAGAGTCAGCGGGAGATGCTTATGAGCAGTTCTTC.